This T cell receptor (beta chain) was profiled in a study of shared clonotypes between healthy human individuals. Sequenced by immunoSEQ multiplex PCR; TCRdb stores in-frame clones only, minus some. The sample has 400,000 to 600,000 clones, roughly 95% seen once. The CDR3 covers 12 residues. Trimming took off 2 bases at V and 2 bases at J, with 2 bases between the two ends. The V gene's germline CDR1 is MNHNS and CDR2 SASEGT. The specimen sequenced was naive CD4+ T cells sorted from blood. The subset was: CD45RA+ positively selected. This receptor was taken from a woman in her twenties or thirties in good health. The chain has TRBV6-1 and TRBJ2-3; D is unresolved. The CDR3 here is CASSELTDTQYF. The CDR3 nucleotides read TGTGCCAGCAGTGAACTCACAGATACGCAGTATTTT.